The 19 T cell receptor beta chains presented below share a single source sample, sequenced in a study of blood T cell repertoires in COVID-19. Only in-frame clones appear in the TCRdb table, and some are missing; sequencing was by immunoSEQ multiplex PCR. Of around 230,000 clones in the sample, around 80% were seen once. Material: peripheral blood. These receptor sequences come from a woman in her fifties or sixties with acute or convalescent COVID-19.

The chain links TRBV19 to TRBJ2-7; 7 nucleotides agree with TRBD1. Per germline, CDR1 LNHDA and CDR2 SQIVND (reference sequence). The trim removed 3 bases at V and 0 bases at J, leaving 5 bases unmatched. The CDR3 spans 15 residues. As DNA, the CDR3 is TGTGCCAGTAGTATGTCCCGGACAGGCTCCTACGAGCAGTACTTC. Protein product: CASSMSRTGSYEQYF.

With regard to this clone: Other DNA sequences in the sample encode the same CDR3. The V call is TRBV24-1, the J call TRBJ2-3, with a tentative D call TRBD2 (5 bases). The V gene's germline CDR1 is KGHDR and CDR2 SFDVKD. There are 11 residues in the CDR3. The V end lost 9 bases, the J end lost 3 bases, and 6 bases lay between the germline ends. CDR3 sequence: CATGGTDTQYF. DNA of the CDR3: TGTGCCACCGGAGGAACAGATACGCAGTATTTT.

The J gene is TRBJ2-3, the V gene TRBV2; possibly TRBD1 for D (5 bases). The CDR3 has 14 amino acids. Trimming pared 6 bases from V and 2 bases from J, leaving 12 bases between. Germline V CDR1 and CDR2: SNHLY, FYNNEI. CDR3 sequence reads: CASRGVDDTDTQYF. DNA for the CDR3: TGTGCCAGCAGAGGGGTTGACGACACAGATACGCAGTATTTT.

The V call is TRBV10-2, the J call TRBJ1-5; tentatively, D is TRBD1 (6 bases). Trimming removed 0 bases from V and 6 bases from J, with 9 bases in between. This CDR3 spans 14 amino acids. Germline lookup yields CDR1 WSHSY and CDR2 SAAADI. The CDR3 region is CASSESTGIQPQHF. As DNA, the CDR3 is TGCGCCAGCAGTGAGTCAACAGGGATTCAGCCCCAGCATTTT.

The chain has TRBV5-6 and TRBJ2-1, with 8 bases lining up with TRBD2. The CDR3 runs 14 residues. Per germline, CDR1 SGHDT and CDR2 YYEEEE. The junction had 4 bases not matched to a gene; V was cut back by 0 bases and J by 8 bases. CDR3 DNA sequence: TGTGCCAGCAGCTTGGCACTAGCGGTCGATGAGCAGTTCTTC. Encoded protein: CASSLALAVDEQFF.

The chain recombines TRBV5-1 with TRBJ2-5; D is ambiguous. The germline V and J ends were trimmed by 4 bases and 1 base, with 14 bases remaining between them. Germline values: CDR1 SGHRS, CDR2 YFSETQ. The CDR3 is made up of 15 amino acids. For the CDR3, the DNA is TGCGCCAGCAGCCCCGACCGCGGCGGCCAAGAGACCCAGTACTTC. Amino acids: CASSPDRGGQETQYF.

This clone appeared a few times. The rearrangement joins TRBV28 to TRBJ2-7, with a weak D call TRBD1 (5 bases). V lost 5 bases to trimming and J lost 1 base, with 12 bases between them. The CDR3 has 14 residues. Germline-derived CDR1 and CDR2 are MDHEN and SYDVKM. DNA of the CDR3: TGTGCCAGCAGTGAAATGGCAGGGTCCTACGAGCAGTACTTC. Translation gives CASSEMAGSYEQYF.

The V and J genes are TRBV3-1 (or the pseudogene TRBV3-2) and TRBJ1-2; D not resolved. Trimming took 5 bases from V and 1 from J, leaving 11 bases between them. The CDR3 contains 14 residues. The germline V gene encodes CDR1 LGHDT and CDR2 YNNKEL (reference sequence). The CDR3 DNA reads TGTGCCAGCAGCTCTTATGAGAGTAACTATGGCTACACCTTC. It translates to CASSSYESNYGYTF.

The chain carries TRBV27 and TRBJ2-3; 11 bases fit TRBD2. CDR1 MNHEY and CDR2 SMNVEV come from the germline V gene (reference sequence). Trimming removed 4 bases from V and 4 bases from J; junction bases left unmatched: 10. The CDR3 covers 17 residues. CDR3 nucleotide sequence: TGTGCCAGCAGTTCCCGGGGAACTAGCGGGAGCTCAGATACGCAGTATTTT. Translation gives CASSSRGTSGSSDTQYF.

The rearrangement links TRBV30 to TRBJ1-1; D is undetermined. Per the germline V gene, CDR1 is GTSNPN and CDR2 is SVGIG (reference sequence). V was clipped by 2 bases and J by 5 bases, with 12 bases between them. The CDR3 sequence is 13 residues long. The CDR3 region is CAWSYTTRTEAFF. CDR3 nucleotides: TGTGCCTGGAGTTACACCACCAGGACTGAAGCTTTCTTT.

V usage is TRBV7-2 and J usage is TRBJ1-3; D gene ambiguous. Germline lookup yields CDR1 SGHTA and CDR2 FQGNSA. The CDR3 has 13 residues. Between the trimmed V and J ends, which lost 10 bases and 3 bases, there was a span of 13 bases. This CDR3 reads CATAPSIGNTIYF. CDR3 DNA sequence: TGTGCCACCGCGCCTTCTATTGGAAACACCATATATTTT.

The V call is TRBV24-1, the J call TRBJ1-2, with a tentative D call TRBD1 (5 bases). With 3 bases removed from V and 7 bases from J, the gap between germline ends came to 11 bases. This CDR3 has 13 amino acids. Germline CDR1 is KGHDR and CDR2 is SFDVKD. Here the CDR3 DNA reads TGTGCCACCAGTGATGGGGCATCGTCTGGCTACACCTTC. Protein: CATSDGASSGYTF.

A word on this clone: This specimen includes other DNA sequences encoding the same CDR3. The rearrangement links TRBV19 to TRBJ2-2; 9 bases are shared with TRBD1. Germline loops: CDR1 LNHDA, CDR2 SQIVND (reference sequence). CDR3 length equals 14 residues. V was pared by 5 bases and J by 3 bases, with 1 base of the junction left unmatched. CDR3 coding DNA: TGTGCCAGTAGTCGGACAGGGGACACCGGGGAGCTGTTTTTT. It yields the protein CASSRTGDTGELFF.

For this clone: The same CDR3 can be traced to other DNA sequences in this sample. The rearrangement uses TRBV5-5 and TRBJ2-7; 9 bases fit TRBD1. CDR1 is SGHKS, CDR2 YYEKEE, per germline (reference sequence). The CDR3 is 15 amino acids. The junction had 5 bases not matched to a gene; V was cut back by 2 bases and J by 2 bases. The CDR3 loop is CASSLTGGKTYEQYF. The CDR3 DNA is TGTGCCAGCAGCTTAACAGGGGGCAAGACCTACGAGCAGTACTTC.

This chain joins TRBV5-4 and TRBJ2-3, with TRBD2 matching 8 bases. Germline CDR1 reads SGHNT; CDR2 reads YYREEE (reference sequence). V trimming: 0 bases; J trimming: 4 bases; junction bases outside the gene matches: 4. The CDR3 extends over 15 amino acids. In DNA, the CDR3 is TGTGCCAGCAGCTTGGCGGGAGGGCATCCAGATACGCAGTATTTT. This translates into CASSLAGGHPDTQYF.

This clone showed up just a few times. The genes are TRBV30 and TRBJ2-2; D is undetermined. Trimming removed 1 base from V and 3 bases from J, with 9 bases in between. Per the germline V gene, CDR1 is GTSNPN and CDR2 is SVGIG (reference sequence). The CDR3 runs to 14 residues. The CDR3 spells CAWSGGLHTGELFF. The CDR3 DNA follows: TGTGCCTGGAGTGGAGGCCTACACACCGGGGAGCTGTTTTTT.

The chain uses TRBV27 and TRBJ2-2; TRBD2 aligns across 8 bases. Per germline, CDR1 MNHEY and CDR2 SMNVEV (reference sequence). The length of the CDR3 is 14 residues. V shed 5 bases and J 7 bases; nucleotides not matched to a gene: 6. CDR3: CASSRGRWDGELFF. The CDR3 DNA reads TGTGCCAGCAGTCGCGGGAGGTGGGACGGGGAGCTGTTTTTT.

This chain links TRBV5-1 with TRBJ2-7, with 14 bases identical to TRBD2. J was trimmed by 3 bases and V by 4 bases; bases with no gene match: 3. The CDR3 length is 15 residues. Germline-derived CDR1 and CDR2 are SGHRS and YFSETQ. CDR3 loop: CASSRTSGRSYEQYF. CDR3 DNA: TGCGCCAGCAGCCGGACTAGCGGGAGGAGCTACGAGCAGTACTTC.

CDR3 region: CAWRRDSALSNSPLHF. The CDR3 DNA reads as TGTGCCTGGAGAAGGGACAGCGCCTTATCTAATTCACCCCTCCACTTT. The rearrangement links TRBV30 to TRBJ1-6; TRBD1 agrees at 7 bases. Looked up from germline, CDR1 is GTSNPN and CDR2 is SVGIG (reference sequence). Trimming took 3 bases from V and 6 from J; bases not matched to a gene: 11. The CDR3 is 16 residues long. The full variable domain, its missing parts supplied by reference TRBV30 and TRBJ1-6, is SQTIHQWPATLVQPVGSPLSLECTVEGTSNPNLYWYRQAAGRGLQLLFYSVGIGQISSEVPQNLSASRPQDRQFILSSKKLLLSDSGFYLCAWRRDSALSNSPLHFGNGTRLTVT.